The sequence of this T cell receptor (beta chain) was determined in a study of CD4 T cells in relation to SARS-CoV-2 and coronaviruses. Broader study findings: Each donor contributed either pre-pandemic or post-infection samples, not both.

Sequenced by immunoSEQ multiplex PCR; TCRdb stores in-frame clones only, minus some. The data hold 15,000 to 20,000 clones, with about four fifths observed a single time. CD4+ T cells from unexposed donors were obtained before the COVID-19 pandemic (2011-2018). After ten to eleven days of culture, CD4+ T cells were isolated. PBMCs were plated at 1.5 million to 2.5 million per well in IL-2-containing medium. This CDR3 spans 18 amino acids. The V end was cut by 3 bases, the J end by 0 bases, with 21 bases between. Per the germline V gene, CDR1 is MNHEY and CDR2 is SMNVEV (reference sequence). This clone is a singleton in its sample. Antigen unknown.

The origin of this receptor is a human donor in good health. The V call is TRBV27, the J call TRBJ2-7, with D perhaps given as TRBD1 or TRBD2 (5 bases each). The sample was CD4+ T cells from PBMCs, cultured in vitro. The CDR3 spells CASSFFPPGSTSSYEQYF. The CDR3 DNA is TGTGCCAGCAGTTTCTTTCCTCCAGGGAGCACCAGCTCCTACGAGCAGTACTTC.